These 5 T cell receptor beta chains were sequenced from one sample in a study of cytomegalovirus exposure and HLA in healthy donors. Both 60 Vbeta primers and 13 Jbeta primers went into the PCR. Some clones are missing from TCRdb's copy, which holds only in-frame ones; the method was immunoSEQ multiplex PCR. Of fewer than 150,000 clones listed, roughly four fifths were seen once; the top ten hold roughly an eighth. Sequencing used PBMCs. These receptors originate from a human donor in good health.

V and J are TRBV27 and TRBJ2-3; 15 nucleotides align to TRBD2. The CDR3 is 20 residues long. The V gene end was trimmed by 7 bases and the J gene end by 0 bases; junction bases not matched to a gene: 14. Per germline, CDR1 MNHEY and CDR2 SMNVEV (reference sequence). The CDR3 DNA is TGTGCCAGCACTCCAGGCGGGACTAGCGGGGGGTCCCCTAGCACAGATACGCAGTATTTT. Its translation is CASTPGGTSGGSPSTDTQYF.

The V and J genes are TRBV5-1 and TRBJ2-7, with TRBD2 matching over 9 bases. Trimming cost V 5 bases and J 4 bases; bases outside gene matches: 7. This CDR3 has 14 residues. CDR1 SGHRS and CDR2 YFSETQ come from the germline V gene. DNA for the CDR3: TGCGCCAGCAGTCTTAGCGGGAGCGGGTACGAGCAGTACTTC. Translation gives CASSLSGSGYEQYF.

The rearrangement joins TRBV27 to TRBJ1-2, with 10 positions matching TRBD1. V gave up 11 bases and J gave up 7 bases; unmatched junction bases: 19. Germline loops: CDR1 MNHEY, CDR2 SMNVEV (reference sequence). CDR3 size: 16 residues. CDR3 residues: CAATIQPRTGGSGYTF. For the CDR3, the DNA is TGTGCCGCCACTATCCAACCCCGGACAGGGGGATCTGGCTACACCTTC.

This clone showed up just once. V usage is TRBV5-4 and J usage is TRBJ2-1; TRBD2 agrees at 7 bases. J was trimmed by 2 bases and V by 8 bases; bases with no gene match: 10. Germline-derived CDR1 and CDR2 are SGHNT and YYREEE (reference sequence). The CDR3 has 15 residues. The CDR3 is CASSTERGPYNEQFF. As DNA, the CDR3 is TGTGCCAGTTCCACGGAGCGGGGACCCTACAATGAGCAGTTCTTC.

The gene calls are TRBV9 and TRBJ2-2; D is perhaps TRBD1 (5 bases). Trimming cost V 3 bases and J 6 bases, with 9 bases left between them. CDR1 and CDR2 from the germline V gene are SGDLS and YYNGEE. The length of the CDR3 is 13 residues. The CDR3 spells CASSDRQSGELFF. As DNA, the CDR3 is TGTGCCAGCAGCGACAGACAGTCCGGGGAGCTGTTTTTT.